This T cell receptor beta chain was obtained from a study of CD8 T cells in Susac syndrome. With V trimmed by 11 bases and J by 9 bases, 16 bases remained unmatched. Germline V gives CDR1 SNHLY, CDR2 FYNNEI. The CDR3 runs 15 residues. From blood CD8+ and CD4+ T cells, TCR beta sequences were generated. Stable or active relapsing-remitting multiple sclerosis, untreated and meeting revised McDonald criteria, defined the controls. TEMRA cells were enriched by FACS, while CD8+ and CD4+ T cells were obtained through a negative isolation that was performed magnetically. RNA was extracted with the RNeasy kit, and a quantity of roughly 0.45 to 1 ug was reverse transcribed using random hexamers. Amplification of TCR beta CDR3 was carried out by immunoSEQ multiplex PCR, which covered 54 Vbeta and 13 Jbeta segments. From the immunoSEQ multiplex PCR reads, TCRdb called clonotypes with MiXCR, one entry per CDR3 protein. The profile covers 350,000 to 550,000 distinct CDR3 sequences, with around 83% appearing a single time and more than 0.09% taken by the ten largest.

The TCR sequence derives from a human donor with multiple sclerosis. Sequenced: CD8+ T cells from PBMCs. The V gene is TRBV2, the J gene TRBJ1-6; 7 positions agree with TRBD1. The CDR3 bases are TGTGCCTCTCAGGGGGGGATGGAGGTGGCTTCACCCCTCCACTTT. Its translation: CASQGGMEVASPLHF. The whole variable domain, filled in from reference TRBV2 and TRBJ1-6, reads EPEVTQTPSHQVTQMGQEVILRCVPISNHLYFYWYRQILGQKVEFLVSFYNNEISEKSEIFDDQFSVERPDGSNFTLKIRSTKLEDSAMYFCASQGGMEVASPLHFGNGTRLTVT.